This T cell receptor (beta chain) is from a study of cytomegalovirus exposure and HLA in healthy donors. This CDR3 contains 15 residues. Germline trimming cut 0 bases from V and 7 bases from J; bases unmatched to any gene: 2. Germline CDR1 is SGHRS and CDR2 is YFSETQ. PCR was performed using 60 Vbeta and 13 Jbeta primers. The assay was immunoSEQ multiplex PCR, and TCRdb's table has in-frame clones only and misses some. The top ten hold about 13% of the sample, which has approximately 110,000 clones, under 80% seen once. The chain has TRBV5-1 and TRBJ1-4; TRBD1 matches 11 bases. The receptor was isolated from a woman aged 60-70 years in good health and CMV-seropositive. Sequenced sample: PBMCs. The CDR3 DNA is TGCGCCAGCAGCTTGGAGGGGACAGGGGGTGAAAAACTGTTTTTT. Protein product: CASSLEGTGGEKLFF.